Below, 18 T cell receptor beta chains from the same sample are listed, as sequenced in a study of CD8 T cells in ankylosing spondylitis. Regarding the study as a whole: In ankylosing spondylitis blood, a motif of roughly 8 highly homologous TCR beta variants appeared characteristic.

No cognate antigen is known for these TCRs. TCRdb itself ran the 5' RACE reads through MiXCR, one entry per CDR3 protein. The sample lists around 890,000 distinct CDR3 sequences, roughly 10% seen once, with about 0.49% in the top ten. The sample comprised blood, either unsorted or a sorted T cell fraction (not recorded which). These receptors were taken from a male donor with ankylosing spondylitis.

This clonotype has a handful of counts. The chain is built from TRBV28 and TRBJ1-1; TRBD1 aligns across 8 bases. With 4 bases clipped from V and 8 bases from J, the junction kept 3 bases outside the gene matches. Germline V CDR1 and CDR2: MDHEN, SYDVKM. The CDR3 covers 12 residues. This chain's CDR3 is CASSSDRAEAFF. For the CDR3, the DNA is TGTGCCAGCAGTTCGGACAGGGCAGAAGCTTTCTTT.

Only a few counts were recorded for this clonotype. The chain has TRBV29-1 and TRBJ2-7; D is unclear. The CDR3 is 13 residues long. V was cut by 3 bases and J by 3 bases, with 12 bases left in between. The germline CDR1 and CDR2 sequences are SQVTM and ANQGSEA. CDR3 amino acids: CSVEELIIYEQYF. The DNA for the CDR3 is TGCAGCGTTGAGGAACTGATAATCTACGAGCAGTACTTC.

This clonotype was observed a handful of times. The V call is TRBV4-1, the J call TRBJ1-5; D perhaps matches TRBD1 (6 bases). The CDR3 sequence is 16 residues long. V shed 3 bases and J shed 7 bases, with 19 bases lying between them. Germline CDR1 and CDR2: MGHRA and YSYEKL. CDR3 sequence: CASSHLLTQGGQPQHF. CDR3 bases: TGCGCCAGCAGCCATCTGCTTACACAGGGCGGACAGCCCCAGCATTTT.

This clonotype was detected ten times or more. The chain is built from TRBV5-1 and TRBJ2-7, with D possibly matching TRBD1 (5 bases). Between the trimmed V and J ends, which lost 0 bases and 6 bases, there was a span of 13 bases. The CDR3 extends over 14 amino acids. Germline CDR1 and CDR2: SGHRS and YFSETQ. CDR3 sequence (DNA): TGCGCCAGCAGCTTGGAGGGGCAAGATGGCGAGCAGTACTTC. Its translation is CASSLEGQDGEQYF. The complete variable domain, with remaining parts taken from reference TRBV5-1 and TRBJ2-7, reads KAGVTQTPRYLIKTRGQQVTLSCSPISGHRSVSWYQQTPGQGLQFLFEYFSETQRNKGNFPGRFSGRQFSNSRSEMNVSTLELGDSALYLCASSLEGQDGEQYFGPGTRLTVT.

This chain uses TRBV27 with TRBJ2-1; no clear D gene. Germline V lookup: CDR1 MNHEY, CDR2 SMNVEV (reference sequence). V was clipped by 4 bases and J by 0 bases, with 16 bases between them. The CDR3 sequence is 17 residues long. CDR3 nucleotides: TGTGCCAGCAGTTACTCCTCGCGAGCCCTCTCCTACAATGAGCAGTTCTTC. It codes for CASSYSSRALSYNEQFF.

This clonotype has ten or more counts. The genes are TRBV4-2 and TRBJ2-1, with 10 positions matching TRBD2. Germline V lookup: CDR1 LGHNA, CDR2 YNFKEQ. With V trimmed by 0 bases and J by 8 bases, 7 bases remained unmatched. The CDR3 runs 16 residues. CDR3 DNA: TGTGCCAGCAGCCAAGATTGGGCTAGCGGGGGCTATGAGCAGTTCTTC. Encoded protein: CASSQDWASGGYEQFF.

V usage is TRBV12-3 or TRBV12-4 and J usage is TRBJ1-1, with 12 bases matching TRBD1. V was clipped by 6 bases and J by 4 bases; unmatched bases: 12. The CDR3 is 17 residues long. The CDR3: CASSLRGTGGGGTEAFF. CDR3 coding DNA: TGTGCCAGCAGCCTCCGTGGGACAGGGGGCGGCGGCACTGAAGCTTTCTTT.

At least ten counts were recorded for this clonotype. The chain employs TRBV4-2 and TRBJ2-7, with 9 bases that match TRBD1. The CDR3 has 15 amino acids. Unmatched junction bases numbered 3, after V lost 3 bases and J lost 0 bases. Germline loops: CDR1 LGHNA, CDR2 YNFKEQ. In DNA form, the CDR3 reads TGTGCCAGCAGCCAGGGGACAGGGAGCTCCTACGAGCAGTACTTC. Amino acid sequence: CASSQGTGSSYEQYF.

Here the CDR3 DNA reads TGTGCCAGCAGTTTAGCAAGGATGGGAGCCAAAAACATTCAGTACTTC. Translating it yields CASSLARMGAKNIQYF. The rearrangement joins TRBV12-3 or TRBV12-4 to TRBJ2-4; unclear D gene. This CDR3 spans 16 amino acids. V was pared by 0 bases and J by 0 bases, with 9 bases between.

The chain uses TRBV20-1 and TRBJ1-1, with no clear D. In germline, CDR1 is DFQATT, CDR2 SNEGSKA (reference sequence). V was trimmed by 3 bases and J by 11 bases, leaving 10 bases between them. This CDR3 contains 10 residues. DNA of the CDR3: TGCAGTGCTAGCGGCCCGGGGGCTTTCTTT. This translates into CSASGPGAFF.

This clonotype was detected ten times or more. This chain uses TRBV29-1 with TRBJ1-1; D remains ambiguous. This CDR3 is built from 10 residues. The germline V gene encodes CDR1 SQVTM and CDR2 ANQGSEA. V lost 5 bases and J 8 bases, leaving 9 bases between the germline ends. This chain's CDR3 is CSVHMVEAFF. As DNA, the CDR3 is TGCAGCGTTCATATGGTCGAAGCTTTCTTT.

The chain is built from TRBV24-1 and TRBJ2-7; 8 bases agree with TRBD2. Unmatched junction bases numbered 2, after V lost 6 bases and J lost 2 bases. Germline values: CDR1 KGHDR, CDR2 SFDVKD. The CDR3 runs 13 residues. DNA of the CDR3: TGTGCCACCAGTCAAGCGGGGGCCTACGAGCAGTACTTC. It codes for CATSQAGAYEQYF.

This clonotype was observed many times. The chain links TRBV6-5 to TRBJ2-3; D gene ambiguous. The CDR3 consists of 14 residues. Trimming took 0 bases from V and 2 from J, leaving 6 bases between them. Germline V gene data show CDR1 as MNHEY and CDR2 as SVGAGI. The CDR3, as DNA: TGTGCCAGCAGTTACTCGCGGCACACAGATACGCAGTATTTT. Its translation is CASSYSRHTDTQYF.

V usage is TRBV7-9 and J usage is TRBJ2-1, with D perhaps TRBD1 (5 bases). Deletions cut 4 bases from V and 10 bases from J, with 17 bases between. The CDR3 is 14 residues long. In germline, CDR1 is SEHNR, CDR2 FQNEAQ (reference sequence). The CDR3 coding sequence is TGTGCCAGCAGCTCGTCCGACAGTTATTCAGAGCAGTTCTTC. Protein: CASSSSDSYSEQFF.

The rearrangement uses TRBV20-1 and TRBJ2-7; 7 bases are a match to TRBD1. The CDR3 totals 14 residues. Germline CDR1 reads DFQATT; CDR2 reads SNEGSKA (reference sequence). The trim removed 6 bases at V and 2 bases at J, leaving 10 bases unmatched. The CDR3 is CSARRDSFPYEQYF. CDR3 sequence (DNA): TGCAGTGCGAGACGGGACAGTTTTCCCTACGAGCAGTACTTC.

The chain couples TRBV5-1 to TRBJ2-1; D may be TRBD2 (5 bases). Trimming pared 0 bases from V and 8 bases from J, leaving 12 bases between. This CDR3 spans 14 amino acids. Germline CDR1 and CDR2: SGHRS and YFSETQ. CDR3 DNA sequence: TGCGCCAGCAGCTTGGCTTCTAGCTTCCATGAGCAGTTCTTC. Translation gives CASSLASSFHEQFF. Full variable domain (outside the CDR3, taken from reference TRBV5-1 and TRBJ2-1): KAGVTQTPRYLIKTRGQQVTLSCSPISGHRSVSWYQQTPGQGLQFLFEYFSETQRNKGNFPGRFSGRQFSNSRSEMNVSTLELGDSALYLCASSLASSFHEQFFGPGTRLTVL.

This clonotype was detected a few times. V gene TRBV11-2 combines with J gene TRBJ2-5; perhaps D is TRBD1 or TRBD2 (5 bases each). The CDR3 covers 13 residues. Germline CDR1 reads SGHAT; CDR2 reads FQNNGV. Trimming shortened V by 3 bases and J by 7 bases, and 12 bases separated the two germline ends. CDR3 in DNA: TGTGCCAGCAGCTTCGGGACCCAGGGGACCCAGTACTTC. Its protein is CASSFGTQGTQYF.

The table lists this clonotype with a few counts. The V gene is TRBV20-1, the J gene TRBJ1-4, with D possibly TRBD1 on 6 matching bases. The germline gives CDR1 DFQATT, CDR2 SNEGSKA (reference sequence). V was shortened by 0 bases and J by 4 bases, with 9 bases between the two germline ends. This CDR3 spans 14 amino acids. The CDR3 nucleotides read TGCAGTGCTAGAGATACAGGGATTAATGAAAAACTGTTTTTT. Its translation is CSARDTGINEKLFF.